These T cell receptor beta chains were read from a single sample in a study of blood T cell repertoires in COVID-19. Data came from immunoSEQ multiplex PCR; TCRdb stores just in-frame clones and leaves some out. The sample holds 200,000 to 300,000 clones, 70% to 90% seen once. The sequenced sample was peripheral blood. Receptors were obtained from a woman aged 55-69 years with active or convalescent COVID-19. Both conserved end residues are part of each CDR3. Fields, in order: clone size, V gene, D gene, J gene, CDR3 protein, CDR3 DNA. A D gene is named only where the DNA matches it firmly. Size is omitted from some rows. Given values are once, few, many or a class for expanded clones.

abundance: .
v_gene: TRBV10-3
d_gene: TRBD2
j_gene: TRBJ2-1
CDR3aa: CAISGGLAGEARFF
CDR3nt: TGTGCCATCAGTGGCGGCCTAGCGGGGGAGGCACGGTTCTTC

abundance: .
v_gene: TRBV27
d_gene: .
j_gene: TRBJ1-2
CDR3aa: CASSSTDGQIYGYTF
CDR3nt: TGTGCCAGCAGTTCGACCGACGGACAGATCTATGGCTACACCTTC

abundance: .
v_gene: TRBV27
d_gene: TRBD1
j_gene: TRBJ1-2
CDR3aa: CASGTRDRNYGYTF
CDR3nt: TGTGCCAGCGGAACCCGGGACAGAAACTATGGCTACACCTTC

abundance: once
v_gene: TRBV7-2
d_gene: .
j_gene: TRBJ2-3
CDR3aa: CASSLAGGGGTDTQYF
CDR3nt: TGTGCCAGCAGCTTAGCAGGGGGCGGGGGCACAGATACGCAGTATTTT

abundance: .
v_gene: TRBV6-5
d_gene: .
j_gene: TRBJ1-4
CDR3aa: CASSPHPGVNEKLFF
CDR3nt: TGTGCCAGCAGTCCACACCCGGGGGTTAATGAAAAACTGTTTTTT

abundance: .
v_gene: TRBV6-4
d_gene: TRBD2
j_gene: TRBJ2-1
CDR3aa: CASSDVASGAIRRYNEQFF
CDR3nt: TGTGCCAGCAGTGACGTGGCTAGCGGGGCGATTAGACGTTACAATGAGCAGTTCTTC

abundance: .
v_gene: TRBV3-1/TRBV3-2
d_gene: TRBD1
j_gene: TRBJ1-6
CDR3aa: CASSQVAGQGASPLHF
CDR3nt: TGTGCCAGCAGCCAAGTGGCGGGACAGGGGGCTTCACCCCTCCACTTT

abundance: .
v_gene: TRBV29-1
d_gene: TRBD2
j_gene: TRBJ2-7
CDR3aa: CSVSSGKREQYF
CDR3nt: TGCAGCGTTTCAAGCGGGAAGAGGGAGCAGTACTTC

abundance: .
v_gene: TRBV19
d_gene: .
j_gene: TRBJ1-3
CDR3aa: CASSMSRDTIYF
CDR3nt: TGTGCCAGTAGTATGTCTCGGGACACCATATATTTT

abundance: .
v_gene: TRBV2
d_gene: TRBD1
j_gene: TRBJ1-6
CDR3aa: CASGGDRGHSPLHF
CDR3nt: TGTGCCAGCGGGGGGGACAGGGGTCATTCACCCCTCCACTTT

abundance: .
v_gene: TRBV7-9
d_gene: .
j_gene: TRBJ1-4
CDR3aa: CASSPGATNEKLFF
CDR3nt: TGTGCCAGCAGCCCGGGAGCAACTAATGAAAAACTGTTTTTT

abundance: .
v_gene: TRBV2
d_gene: TRBD1
j_gene: TRBJ1-1
CDR3aa: CASSPGGYERTEAFF
CDR3nt: TGTGCCAGCAGTCCAGGGGGGTATGAGAGAACTGAAGCTTTCTTT

abundance: few
v_gene: TRBV19
d_gene: .
j_gene: TRBJ1-6
CDR3aa: CASTITGTSPLHF
CDR3nt: TGTGCCAGTACCATTACAGGGACGTCACCCCTCCACTTT

abundance: .
v_gene: TRBV24-1
d_gene: .
j_gene: TRBJ2-3
CDR3aa: CATSDSGSPPRTDTQYF
CDR3nt: TGTGCCACCAGTGATTCCGGTTCGCCCCCTCGCACAGATACGCAGTATTTT

abundance: .
v_gene: TRBV15
d_gene: .
j_gene: TRBJ2-1
CDR3aa: CATSIQGYNEQFF
CDR3nt: TGTGCCACCAGCATCCAGGGATACAATGAGCAGTTCTTC

abundance: .
v_gene: TRBV21-1
d_gene: .
j_gene: TRBJ2-7
CDR3aa: CASSKDHLAGVSDEQYF
CDR3nt: TGTGCCAGCAGCAAAGACCATCTAGCGGGAGTTTCGGACGAGCAGTACTTC

abundance: .
v_gene: TRBV19
d_gene: .
j_gene: TRBJ1-2
CDR3aa: CASSRYDRANYGYTF
CDR3nt: TGTGCCAGTAGTCGTTATGACCGGGCTAACTATGGCTACACCTTC

abundance: .
v_gene: TRBV18
d_gene: .
j_gene: TRBJ1-5
CDR3aa: CASSPRVVAGNQPQHF
CDR3nt: TGTGCCAGCTCACCACGGGTGGTGGCGGGCAATCAGCCCCAGCATTTT

abundance: .
v_gene: TRBV5-5
d_gene: .
j_gene: TRBJ2-1
CDR3aa: CASSLGVYNEQFF
CDR3nt: TGTGCCAGCAGCTTGGGAGTTTACAATGAGCAGTTCTTC

abundance: .
v_gene: TRBV2
d_gene: .
j_gene: TRBJ2-6
CDR3aa: CASSDNGSGANVLTF
CDR3nt: TGTGCCAGCAGTGATAACGGCTCTGGGGCCAACGTCCTGACTTTC

abundance: .
v_gene: TRBV10-1
d_gene: .
j_gene: TRBJ2-3
CDR3aa: CASSETTPAGTQYF
CDR3nt: TGCGCCAGCAGTGAGACGACTCCGGCTGGTACGCAGTATTTT

abundance: .
v_gene: TRBV11-2
d_gene: TRBD2
j_gene: TRBJ2-5
CDR3aa: CASSTGLEGETQYF
CDR3nt: TGTGCCAGCAGCACAGGACTAGAAGGGGAGACCCAGTACTTC

abundance: once
v_gene: TRBV7-3
d_gene: TRBD2
j_gene: TRBJ2-1
CDR3aa: CASSLVAGGVGEQFF
CDR3nt: TGTGCCAGCAGCTTAGTGGCGGGAGGAGTCGGTGAGCAGTTCTTC

abundance: .
v_gene: TRBV12-3/TRBV12-4
d_gene: TRBD2
j_gene: TRBJ2-5
CDR3aa: CASSSSGLSTQYF
CDR3nt: TGTGCCAGCAGTTCTAGCGGACTTTCGACCCAGTACTTC

abundance: .
v_gene: TRBV13
d_gene: TRBD1
j_gene: TRBJ2-5
CDR3aa: CASSLGSGGDETQYF
CDR3nt: TGTGCCAGCAGCTTAGGATCAGGGGGCGATGAGACCCAGTACTTC

abundance: .
v_gene: TRBV4-1
d_gene: .
j_gene: TRBJ2-4
CDR3aa: CASSQDPGEGNIQYF
CDR3nt: TGCGCCAGCAGCCAAGATCCAGGGGAGGGAAACATTCAGTACTTC

abundance: .
v_gene: TRBV11-3
d_gene: .
j_gene: TRBJ1-2
CDR3aa: CASSLFGSLNYGYTF
CDR3nt: TGTGCCAGCAGCTTATTCGGTTCACTTAACTATGGCTACACCTTC

abundance: .
v_gene: TRBV7-9
d_gene: .
j_gene: TRBJ1-3
CDR3aa: CASSPTASGNTIYF
CDR3nt: TGTGCCAGCAGCCCGACAGCTTCTGGAAACACCATATATTTT

abundance: .
v_gene: TRBV20-1
d_gene: .
j_gene: TRBJ2-3
CDR3aa: CSALHGDTQYF
CDR3nt: TGCAGCGCCCTACACGGGGATACGCAGTATTTT

abundance: .
v_gene: TRBV11-2
d_gene: TRBD1
j_gene: TRBJ2-4
CDR3aa: CASSIPIRTGGEGSNIQYF
CDR3nt: TGTGCCAGCAGTATCCCCATCCGGACAGGGGGCGAGGGATCAAACATTCAGTACTTC

abundance: .
v_gene: TRBV7-3
d_gene: .
j_gene: TRBJ2-1
CDR3aa: CASSYGLDYNEQFF
CDR3nt: TGTGCCAGCAGCTACGGACTGGACTACAATGAGCAGTTCTTC

abundance: .
v_gene: TRBV5-6
d_gene: .
j_gene: TRBJ1-3
CDR3aa: CASSSRVSGNTIYF
CDR3nt: TGTGCCAGCAGCTCTCGGGTCTCTGGAAACACCATATATTTT

abundance: .
v_gene: TRBV2
d_gene: TRBD2
j_gene: TRBJ2-1
CDR3aa: CASNGVAGGPMGEQFF
CDR3nt: TGTGCCAGTAATGGAGTAGCGGGAGGGCCCATGGGGGAGCAGTTCTTC

abundance: .
v_gene: TRBV19
d_gene: .
j_gene: TRBJ2-1
CDR3aa: CASSSTGGPNEQFF
CDR3nt: TGTGCCAGTAGTTCGACAGGTGGCCCCAATGAGCAGTTCTTC

abundance: .
v_gene: TRBV29-1
d_gene: TRBD1
j_gene: TRBJ1-4
CDR3aa: CSVGPTGGYEKLFF
CDR3nt: TGCAGCGTCGGACCGACAGGGGGTTATGAAAAACTGTTTTTT

abundance: few
v_gene: TRBV10-1
d_gene: .
j_gene: TRBJ2-2
CDR3aa: CASSESGRTGELFF
CDR3nt: TGCGCCAGCAGTGAGTCAGGGAGGACCGGGGAGCTGTTTTTT

abundance: .
v_gene: TRBV5-1
d_gene: TRBD2
j_gene: TRBJ2-5
CDR3aa: CASSLGLAGIQETQYF
CDR3nt: TGCGCCAGCAGCTTGGGACTAGCGGGGATCCAAGAGACCCAGTACTTC